The next 14 T cell receptor beta chains were all read from a single sample in a study of blood T cell repertoires in COVID-19 (dated by TCRdb to 2020 to 2021). Library generation was performed with the immunoSEQ multiplex PCR assay. TCRdb retrieved this table from immuneACCESS and kept in-frame rearrangements only. Not all clones are present; in checked studies, unresolved V genes account for under half, and no reason is known for the remainder. The sample table contains 250,000 to 300,000 clones; only one count was recorded for approximately 90% of them. The leading ten clones occupy approximately 1.3% of the sample. Sequencing was performed on PBMCs or T cells enriched from blood (not recorded which). The receptors originated from a human donor in a cohort exposed to, infected with or recovered from COVID-19 (not recorded which). The donor label of this sample is uncertain.

The chain recombines TRBV5-1 with TRBJ1-2; 11 bases are a match to TRBD1. Trimming cost V 0 bases and J 2 bases; bases outside gene matches: 0. CDR1 SGHRS and CDR2 YFSETQ come from the germline V gene. This CDR3 has 15 amino acids. The CDR3 here is CASSLGDRGNYGYTF. CDR3 DNA: TGCGCCAGCAGCTTGGGGGACAGGGGGAACTATGGCTACACCTTC.

This sequence joins TRBV18 and TRBJ2-1, with TRBD1 matching 8 bases. Germline CDR1 reads KGHSH; CDR2 reads LQKENI. Trimming took 1 base from V and 4 from J; bases not matched to a gene: 6. The CDR3 consists of 16 residues. The CDR3 protein is CASSPRSGTGYNEQFF. Here the CDR3 DNA reads TGTGCCAGCTCACCACGTTCTGGGACAGGATACAATGAGCAGTTCTTC. Combining the CDR3 with reference TRBV18 and TRBJ2-1 gives the whole variable domain NAGVMQNPRHLVRRRGQEARLRCSPMKGHSHVYWYRQLPEEGLKFMVYLQKENIIDESGMPKERFSAEFPKEGPSILRIQQVVRGDSAAYFCASSPRSGTGYNEQFFGPGTRLTVL.

CDR3 in amino acids: CASRVGTPQETQYF. CDR3 DNA sequence: TGTGCCAGCAGGGTAGGGACTCCACAAGAGACCCAGTACTTC. This chain links TRBV5-8 with TRBJ2-5; the D gene is possibly TRBD2 (6 bases). In germline, CDR1 is SGHTS, CDR2 YDEGEE. The CDR3 extends over 14 amino acids. Trimming left V 5 bases short and J 2 bases short, with 13 bases between.

The chain joins TRBV27 to TRBJ1-2; 7 bases map to TRBD1. The CDR3 has 15 residues. Germline V lookup: CDR1 MNHEY, CDR2 SMNVEV (reference sequence). Trimming took 8 bases from V and 4 from J; bases not matched to a gene: 13. This CDR3 is CASRTPHGDSYGYTF. The CDR3, as DNA: TGTGCCAGCCGAACCCCCCACGGGGACAGCTATGGCTACACCTTC.

This clone was found once. The chain links TRBV24-1 to TRBJ2-2, with 7 bases aligning to TRBD1. The CDR3 totals 18 residues. Trimming took 5 bases from V and 7 from J; bases not matched to a gene: 18. The germline V gene has CDR1 KGHDR and CDR2 SFDVKD. This CDR3 is CATSAAVPQGVLIGELFF. The CDR3 nucleotides read TGTGCCACCAGTGCGGCCGTACCCCAGGGGGTCTTGATCGGGGAGCTGTTTTTT.

The rearrangement joins TRBV30 to TRBJ1-1; 8 positions match TRBD1. Germline V gene sequence: CDR1 GTSNPN, CDR2 SVGIG (reference sequence). The CDR3 is made up of 16 amino acids. Unmatched junction bases numbered 9, after V lost 2 bases and J lost 1 base. In DNA form, the CDR3 reads TGTGCCTGGAGTCCTCCCCGGACAGGGTGGAACACTGAAGCTTTCTTT. Its protein product is CAWSPPRTGWNTEAFF.

This clone was observed once. The V gene is TRBV29-1, the J gene TRBJ2-2; 10 bases map to TRBD2. Germline V gene data show CDR1 as SQVTM and CDR2 as ANQGSEA. The CDR3 covers 16 residues. J lost 6 bases, V lost 7 bases, and 14 bases had no gene match. The CDR3 loop is CSALKRGTSAAGELFF. DNA for the CDR3: TGCAGCGCCCTTAAACGTGGGACTAGCGCTGCCGGGGAGCTGTTTTTT.

This chain links TRBV11-3 with TRBJ1-1; TRBD1 aligns across 10 bases. V dropped 1 base and J dropped 5; count of bases not matched to a gene: 1. The CDR3 has 14 residues. Germline V gene sequence: CDR1 SGHNT, CDR2 YENEEA. The CDR3 sequence is CASSLGDRGTEAFF. The CDR3 DNA sequence: TGTGCCAGCAGCTTAGGGGACAGGGGAACTGAAGCTTTCTTT. Full variable domain (rest looked up from reference TRBV11-3 and TRBJ1-1): EAGVVQSPRYKIIEKKQPVAFWCNPISGHNTLYWYLQNLGQGPELLIRYENEEAVDDSQLPKDRFSAERLKGVDSTLKIQPAELGDSAVYLCASSLGDRGTEAFFGQGTRLTVV.

The chain combines TRBV29-1 with TRBJ2-1; TRBD1 matches 10 bases. V trimming: 3 bases; J trimming: 5 bases; junction bases outside the gene matches: 4. The CDR3 contains 14 residues. Germline V gene sequence: CDR1 SQVTM, CDR2 ANQGSEA. The CDR3 bases are TGCAGCGTTGAGGGGGACAGGGGCCACAATGAGCAGTTCTTC. Protein sequence: CSVEGDRGHNEQFF.

This chain joins TRBV19 and TRBJ1-2, with TRBD1 matching 8 bases. V shed 10 bases and J 8 bases; nucleotides not matched to a gene: 9. The CDR3 loop spans 12 amino acids. The germline V gene encodes CDR1 LNHDA and CDR2 SQIVND (reference sequence). The CDR3 nucleotides read TGTGCCACAGGCCAGGGGGCTCGGGGCTACACCTTC. This sequence encodes CATGQGARGYTF.

The gene calls are TRBV6-5 and TRBJ1-1, with D maybe TRBD1 (6 bases). Germline-derived CDR1 and CDR2 are MNHEY and SVGAGI. The CDR3 runs 15 residues. Trimming shortened V by 5 bases and J by 4 bases, and 17 bases separated the two germline ends. CDR3 in DNA: TGTGCCAGCAGTAAGAGAGGGGGAGGGAGCACTGAAGCTTTCTTT. Translation gives CASSKRGGGSTEAFF.

The chain links TRBV7-2 to TRBJ1-2; 7 bases match TRBD1. V dropped 4 bases and J dropped 3; count of bases not matched to a gene: 5. Per the germline V gene, CDR1 is SGHTA and CDR2 is FQGNSA. This CDR3 spans 14 amino acids. This CDR3 reads CASSSRTGDYGYTF. CDR3 coding DNA: TGTGCCAGCAGCTCCAGAACAGGGGACTATGGCTACACCTTC.

The J gene is TRBJ2-1, the V gene TRBV18; D is unclear. V lost 3 bases and J 0 bases, leaving 15 bases between the germline ends. This CDR3 has 17 residues. CDR1 is KGHSH and CDR2 is LQKENI in the germline V gene. CDR3 protein: CASSPPSSGSSYNEQFF. In DNA, the CDR3 is TGTGCCAGCTCACCGCCATCATCAGGTAGCTCCTACAATGAGCAGTTCTTC.

The rearrangement uses TRBV9 and TRBJ1-3; the D gene is possibly TRBD1 (5 bases). Trimming removed 3 bases at V and 4 bases at J, with 23 bases between. Germline V gene lookup returns CDR1 SGDLS and CDR2 YYNGEE. CDR3 size: 18 residues. This CDR3 reads CASSAGGGSWYAGNTIYF. DNA of the CDR3: TGTGCCAGCAGCGCCGGTGGGGGGTCCTGGTACGCCGGAAACACCATATATTTT.